Presented here are 28 T cell receptor beta chains from one specimen sequenced in a study of cytomegalovirus exposure and HLA in healthy donors. With 60 Vbeta and 13 Jbeta primers, the PCR was carried out. Clones were read by immunoSEQ multiplex PCR, and TCRdb kept only the in-frame ones, dropping some. In total, the table holds about 39,000 clones. Sequencing used PBMCs. These receptors all come from a woman aged 25-40 years in good health and CMV-seropositive.

The chain employs TRBV12-5 and TRBJ2-5, with TRBD2 as a possible D gene (6 bases). The V and J ends lost 4 bases and 7 bases respectively, with 16 bases between them. CDR3 size: 14 residues. Germline CDR1 and CDR2: LGHNT and FRNRAP. The CDR3 bases are TGTGCTAGTGGTTCGGCCGGGGGTTTTGGGACCCAGTACTTC. Translated, it gives CASGSAGGFGTQYF.

V usage is TRBV5-1 and J usage is TRBJ2-1; 7 bases are a match to TRBD1. The germline V gene has CDR1 SGHRS and CDR2 YFSETQ. Trimming took 4 bases from V and 0 from J; bases not matched to a gene: 7. This CDR3 has 16 residues. DNA of the CDR3: TGCGCCAGCAGCGCCCGGACAGGAAGCTCCTACAATGAGCAGTTCTTC. This encodes CASSARTGSSYNEQFF. Combining the CDR3 with reference TRBV5-1 and TRBJ2-1 gives the whole variable domain KAGVTQTPRYLIKTRGQQVTLSCSPISGHRSVSWYQQTPGQGLQFLFEYFSETQRNKGNFPGRFSGRQFSNSRSEMNVSTLELGDSALYLCASSARTGSSYNEQFFGPGTRLTVL.

The V gene is TRBV19, the J gene TRBJ1-5; D possibly corresponds to TRBD1 (6 bases). With 7 bases removed from V and 1 base from J, the gap between germline ends came to 14 bases. CDR1 LNHDA and CDR2 SQIVND come from the germline V gene (reference sequence). The CDR3 contains 15 residues. The CDR3 protein is CASIEGGTSNQPQHF. In DNA form, the CDR3 reads TGTGCCAGTATAGAGGGAGGGACAAGCAATCAGCCCCAGCATTTT.

This chain uses TRBV7-8 with TRBJ2-1, with 9 bases fitting TRBD2. In germline, CDR1 is SGHVS, CDR2 FQNEAQ. CDR3 length equals 16 residues. With V trimmed by 5 bases and J by 6 bases, 11 bases remained unmatched. CDR3 protein: CASSHFGTSLPNEQFF. CDR3 sequence (DNA): TGTGCCAGCAGCCATTTTGGGACTAGCCTTCCCAATGAGCAGTTCTTC.

The CDR3 sequence is CASSYSGTAAYEQYF. CDR3 DNA sequence: TGTGCCAGCAGTTACTCCGGGACAGCCGCCTACGAGCAGTACTTC. This chain links TRBV6-5 with TRBJ2-7; the match to TRBD1 covers 7 bases. The germline gives CDR1 MNHEY, CDR2 SVGAGI. This CDR3 is 15 amino acids long. The ends lost 0 bases at V and 2 bases at J; junction bases unmatched: 4.

The chain is built from TRBV19 and TRBJ1-2; no clear D. Per germline, CDR1 LNHDA and CDR2 SQIVND (reference sequence). The CDR3 extends over 11 amino acids. The V and J ends lost 8 bases and 2 bases respectively, with 6 bases between them. The CDR3 here is CASRRNYGYTF. In DNA, the CDR3 is TGTGCCAGTCGGAGAAACTATGGCTACACCTTC.

V is TRBV6-1 and J is TRBJ2-3, with 7 nucleotides matching TRBD1. CDR1 and CDR2 (germline): MNHNS, SASEGT. The CDR3 is 15 amino acids. With V trimmed by 4 bases and J by 4 bases, 8 bases remained unmatched. This CDR3 is CASSVDRASADTQYF. CDR3 coding DNA: TGTGCCAGCAGTGTCGACAGGGCCTCCGCAGATACGCAGTATTTT.

V is TRBV6-5 and J is TRBJ2-1; tentatively, D is TRBD1 (6 bases). The CDR3 loop spans 14 amino acids. Germline CDR1 reads MNHEY; CDR2 reads SVGAGI. V lost 7 bases and J 9 bases, leaving 19 bases between the germline ends. The CDR3 DNA is TGTGCCAGCACTTCTACGACAGGCTGGGGTGAGCAGTTCTTC. It is translated as CASTSTTGWGEQFF.

The chain employs TRBV11-2 and TRBJ1-2; 9 bases match TRBD1. This CDR3 contains 14 residues. The V gene's germline CDR1 is SGHAT and CDR2 FQNNGV. J lost 4 bases, V lost 5 bases, and 5 bases had no gene match. CDR3 residues: CASSGTGGGYGYTF. The CDR3 DNA sequence: TGTGCCAGCAGCGGAACAGGGGGCGGCTATGGCTACACCTTC.

V is TRBV29-1 and J is TRBJ2-3; 7 nucleotides agree with TRBD2. This CDR3 is 15 amino acids long. J lost 0 bases, V lost 4 bases, and 7 bases had no gene match. The germline gives CDR1 SQVTM, CDR2 ANQGSEA. CDR3 nucleotide sequence: TGCAGCGTTGCTTGGCGGGGGAAAAGCACAGATACGCAGTATTTT. Translated, it gives CSVAWRGKSTDTQYF.

The chain has TRBV5-6 and TRBJ2-5, with 8 bases fitting TRBD2. Trimming at V came to 1 base and at J to 5 bases, leaving 10 bases not matched to a gene. The germline V gene has CDR1 SGHDT and CDR2 YYEEEE. The CDR3 sequence is 16 residues long. The CDR3 loop is CASSLTGGGSRETQYF. The CDR3 DNA sequence: TGTGCCAGCAGCTTGACGGGCGGGGGGTCTAGGGAGACCCAGTACTTC.

The genes are TRBV2 and TRBJ1-5; 7 bases line up with TRBD1. V trimming: 7 bases; J trimming: 3 bases; junction bases outside the gene matches: 3. The CDR3 loop spans 13 amino acids. Germline CDR1 and CDR2: SNHLY and FYNNEI. The CDR3 DNA follows: TGTGCCAGCATGACAGGGATCAATCAGCCCCAGCATTTT. Amino acid sequence: CASMTGINQPQHF.

The genes are TRBV7-2 and TRBJ1-4; D possibly corresponds to TRBD1 (5 bases). V dropped 4 bases and J dropped 0 bases, with 15 bases sitting between them. The CDR3 runs 17 residues. Germline V lookup: CDR1 SGHTA, CDR2 FQGNSA. CDR3 nucleotides: TGTGCCAGCAGCTCTCCTCCGGGGACTTCAACTAATGAAAAACTGTTTTTT. Protein sequence: CASSSPPGTSTNEKLFF.

The chain combines TRBV10-1 with TRBJ2-2; tentative D call: TRBD2 (6 bases). Looked up from germline, CDR1 is WNHNN and CDR2 is SYGVQD (reference sequence). The CDR3 is 14 amino acids. Deletions cut 3 bases from V and 4 bases from J, with 9 bases between. Written as DNA, the CDR3 is TGCGCCAGCAGTGAAGCGGGCAGCACCGGGGAGCTGTTTTTT. Amino acids: CASSEAGSTGELFF.

The gene calls are TRBV5-6 and TRBJ2-3, with 13 bases matching TRBD2. CDR1 and CDR2 (germline): SGHDT, YYEEEE. This CDR3 spans 17 amino acids. J lost 4 bases, V lost 1 base, and 6 bases had no gene match. CDR3 in DNA: TGTGCCAGCAGCTTGACGACTAGCGGGGGGTTCGCAGATACGCAGTATTTT. It translates to CASSLTTSGGFADTQYF.

V gene TRBV6-5 combines with J gene TRBJ2-5; 9 bases fit TRBD2. V lost 3 bases and J lost 4; bases outside the gene matches: 9. Germline V CDR1 and CDR2: MNHEY, SVGAGI. The CDR3 has 16 amino acids. CDR3 nucleotide sequence: TGTGCCAGCAGTTATTCCCCCGGCGGGGGGGGAGAGACCCAGTACTTC. It encodes CASSYSPGGGGETQYF.

The chain joins TRBV2 to TRBJ2-2; D possibly corresponds to TRBD2 (5 bases). Trimming took 7 bases from V and 1 from J, leaving 16 bases between them. Germline V CDR1 and CDR2: SNHLY, FYNNEI. The CDR3 sequence is 16 residues long. The CDR3 is CASTREYSLNTGELFF. The CDR3 nucleotides read TGTGCCAGCACGAGGGAGTACAGTTTGAACACCGGGGAGCTGTTTTTT.

The chain joins TRBV6-6 to TRBJ2-7; TRBD2 aligns across 8 bases. With V trimmed by 6 bases and J by 0 bases, 10 bases remained unmatched. Germline lookup yields CDR1 MNHNY and CDR2 SVGAGI (reference sequence). The CDR3 loop spans 16 amino acids. The CDR3 region has the DNA TGTGCCAGCAGGCGGACTACAGGGACTAGCTCCTACGAGCAGTACTTC. It encodes CASRRTTGTSSYEQYF.

The J gene is TRBJ2-1, the V gene TRBV28, with 9 bases identical to TRBD2. This CDR3 is 14 amino acids long. Germline CDR1 is MDHEN and CDR2 is SYDVKM. Trimming at V came to 8 bases and at J to 7 bases, leaving 9 bases not matched to a gene. CDR3 region: CASLAGAPINEQFF. CDR3 bases: TGTGCCAGCTTAGCGGGGGCCCCGATAAATGAGCAGTTCTTC.

This chain joins TRBV7-5 and TRBJ2-5; the D call TRBD2 from the table was never checked on the DNA. TRBV7-5 represents a pseudogene. The CDR3 covers 11 residues. The CDR3 DNA reads as TGTGCCAGAAGCTTCCTCGAGACCCAGTACTTC. Its translation is CARSFLETQYF.

J is TRBJ2-1 and V is TRBV6-1, with TRBD2 matching 9 bases. Germline V gene lookup returns CDR1 MNHNS and CDR2 SASEGT. Unmatched junction bases numbered 5, after V lost 6 bases and J lost 2 bases. The CDR3 runs to 15 residues. The CDR3 nucleotides read TGTGCCAGCAGGGTCAGGACTAGCGCCTACAATGAGCAGTTCTTC. Translated, it gives CASRVRTSAYNEQFF.

The genes are TRBV18 and TRBJ2-2; 9 bases agree with TRBD2. Per the germline V gene, CDR1 is KGHSH and CDR2 is LQKENI. V shed 2 bases, J shed 5 bases, and the junction held 6 bases outside the gene matches. This CDR3 region has 16 residues. CDR3 nucleotide sequence: TGTGCCAGCTCACCAAGGAGCGGGGGGTCGACCGGGGAGCTGTTTTTT. Its protein product is CASSPRSGGSTGELFF.

The J gene is TRBJ2-1, the V gene TRBV9; TRBD2 matches 10 bases. J was trimmed by 5 bases and V by 3 bases; bases with no gene match: 5. The CDR3 loop spans 15 amino acids. The germline V gene has CDR1 SGDLS and CDR2 YYNGEE. CDR3 in amino acids: CASSAGLAVDNEQFF. DNA for the CDR3: TGTGCCAGCAGCGCCGGACTAGCGGTAGACAATGAGCAGTTCTTC. Full variable domain (outside the CDR3, taken from reference TRBV9 and TRBJ2-1): DSGVTQTPKHLITATGQRVTLRCSPRSGDLSVYWYQQSLDQGLQFLIQYYNGEERAKGNILERFSAQQFPDLHSELNLSSLELGDSALYFCASSAGLAVDNEQFFGPGTRLTVL.

The rearrangement uses TRBV19 and TRBJ1-2, with TRBD1 identical over 9 bases. The CDR3 runs to 14 residues. Trimming removed 4 bases from V and 3 bases from J; junction bases left unmatched: 3. Germline values: CDR1 LNHDA, CDR2 SQIVND (reference sequence). The CDR3 is CASSTTGGHYGYTF. The CDR3 DNA reads as TGTGCCAGTAGTACCACAGGGGGCCACTATGGCTACACCTTC.

The DNA for the CDR3 is TGTGCCAGCAGTTACTCGAGTCCTTCACCCCTCCACTTT. Translating it yields CASSYSSPSPLHF. The chain is built from TRBV6-5 and TRBJ1-6; D gene uncertain. CDR1 MNHEY and CDR2 SVGAGI come from the germline V gene. CDR3 length equals 13 residues. V lost 0 bases, J lost 9 bases, and 6 bases lay in between.

This chain uses TRBV7-9 with TRBJ1-3; D is uncertain. This CDR3 has 16 amino acids. Germline CDR1 SEHNR, CDR2 FQNEAQ (reference sequence). V dropped 5 bases and J dropped 4 bases, with 18 bases sitting between them. The CDR3 loop reads CASSPRGERRGNTIYF. The CDR3 bases are TGTGCCAGCAGCCCCCGCGGGGAGAGACGAGGAAACACCATATATTTT.

The chain recombines TRBV29-1 with TRBJ1-2; tentative D call: TRBD1 (5 bases). V was pared by 6 bases and J by 4 bases, with 15 bases between. The CDR3 sequence is 13 residues long. Germline CDR1 SQVTM, CDR2 ANQGSEA. CDR3 amino acids: CSVGAGGVYGYTF. The CDR3 DNA sequence: TGCAGCGTGGGTGCCGGGGGGGTCTATGGCTACACCTTC.

The rearrangement uses TRBV4-1 and TRBJ1-4; 9 positions match TRBD1. V shed 4 bases and J 0 bases; nucleotides not matched to a gene: 3. This CDR3 is built from 16 residues. Looked up from germline, CDR1 is MGHRA and CDR2 is YSYEKL. The CDR3 protein is CASSLRQGATNEKLFF. The DNA of the CDR3 is TGCGCCAGCAGCCTACGACAGGGGGCAACTAATGAAAAACTGTTTTTT.